This TCR beta chain was profiled in a study of shared T cell receptors in the human thymus. Germline lookup yields CDR1 SGHNT and CDR2 YYREEE (reference sequence). This CDR3 comprises 15 residues. V was pared by 3 bases and J by 6 bases, with 3 bases of the junction left unmatched. Repertoires were generated with immunoSEQ multiplex PCR, while TCRdb's copy carries only in-frame clones and drops some. The sample contains some 400,000 clones, 95% of which appear only once. Sequencing used thymocytes. J is TRBJ2-2 and V is TRBV5-4, with 12 bases matching TRBD2. The sequence derives from a human donor. The CDR3 region has the DNA TGTGCCAGCAGCTCCACTAGCGGGAGGCCCGGGGAGCTGTTTTTT. It codes for CASSSTSGRPGELFF.